This T cell receptor (beta chain) emerged from a study of T cells in Graves' hyperthyroidism and ophthalmopathy. Using RNA transcripts as the source, TCR beta CDR3 regions were amplified. The TCR CDR3 first-round RT-PCR relied on the HTBI primer set. TCRdb redid the calling of the multiplex PCR reads with MiXCR, one entry per CDR3 protein. Among about 510,000 distinct CDR3 sequences listed, 13% to 15% were seen once. This clonotype was detected many times. Its antigen is currently unknown. Out of about 10 ml of fresh peripheral blood came the PBMCs. The CDR3 has 12 residues. Trimming pared 7 bases from V and 4 bases from J, leaving 10 bases between. Germline V gene lookup returns CDR1 MDHEN and CDR2 SYDVKM. Findings of the study overall: Within blood appeared most thyroid clonotypes that had expanded above 0.001.

Sequencing was carried out using blood. The rearrangement joins TRBV28 to TRBJ1-1, with D maybe TRBD1 (6 bases). The receptor comes from a woman aged 40-49 years with Graves' hyperthyroidism. The CDR3 loop reads CASIGGPTEAFF. CDR3 sequence (DNA): TGTGCCAGCATCGGGGGCCCCACTGAAGCTTTCTTT.